This T cell receptor (beta chain) stems from a study of blood T cells in healthy people across ages. Germline lookup yields CDR1 DFQATT and CDR2 SNEGSKA (reference sequence). Trimming pared 0 bases from V and 7 bases from J, leaving 16 bases between. CDR3 length: 14 residues. Researchers report isolating at least 6.5 million PBMCs per sample. It was with a sample-barcoded 5' primer and a J-beta primer mix that a second PCR of roughly 7 to 12 cycles was run. A 12-random-nucleotide template-switch adaptor tagged each cDNA molecule. In TCRdb, the 5' RACE reads were re-called with MiXCR into one record per CDR3 protein. The sample yields around 1,800,000 distinct CDR3 sequences, roughly two fifths seen once.

This chain uses TRBV20-1 with TRBJ2-7; D call uncertain. The sample consisted of blood. This TCR was sampled from a human donor in good health. This chain's CDR3 is CSARDPTALTEQYF. Here the CDR3 DNA reads TGCAGTGCTAGAGACCCGACGGCACTTACAGAGCAGTACTTC.